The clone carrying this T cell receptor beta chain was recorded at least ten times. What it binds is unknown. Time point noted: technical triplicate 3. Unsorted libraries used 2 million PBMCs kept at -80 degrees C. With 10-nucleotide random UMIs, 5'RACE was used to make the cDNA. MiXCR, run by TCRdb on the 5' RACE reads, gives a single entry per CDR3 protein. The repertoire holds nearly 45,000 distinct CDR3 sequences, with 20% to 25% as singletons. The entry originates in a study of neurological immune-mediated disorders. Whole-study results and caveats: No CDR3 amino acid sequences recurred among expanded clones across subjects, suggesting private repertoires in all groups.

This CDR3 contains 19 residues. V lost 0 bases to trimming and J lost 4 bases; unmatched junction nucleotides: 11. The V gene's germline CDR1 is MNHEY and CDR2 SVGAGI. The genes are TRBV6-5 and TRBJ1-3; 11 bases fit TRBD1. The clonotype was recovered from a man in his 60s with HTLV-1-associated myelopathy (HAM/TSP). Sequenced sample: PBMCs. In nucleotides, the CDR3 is TGTGCCAGCAGTTACTCCTTAGCCGGGACAGGGGGTCCGGGAAACACCATATATTTT. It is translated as CASSYSLAGTGGPGNTIYF.